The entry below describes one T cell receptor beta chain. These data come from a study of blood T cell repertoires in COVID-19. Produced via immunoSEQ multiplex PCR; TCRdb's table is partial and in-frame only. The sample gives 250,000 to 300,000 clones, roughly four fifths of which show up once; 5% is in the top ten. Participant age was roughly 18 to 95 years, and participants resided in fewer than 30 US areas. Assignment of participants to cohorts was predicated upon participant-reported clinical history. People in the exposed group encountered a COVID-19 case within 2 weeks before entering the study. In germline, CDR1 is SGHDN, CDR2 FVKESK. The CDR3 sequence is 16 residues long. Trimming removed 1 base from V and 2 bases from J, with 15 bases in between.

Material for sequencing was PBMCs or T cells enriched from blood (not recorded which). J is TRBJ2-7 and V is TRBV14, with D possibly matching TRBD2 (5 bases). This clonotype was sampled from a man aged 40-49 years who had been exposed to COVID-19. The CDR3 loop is CASSQAQRTVPYEQYF. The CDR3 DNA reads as TGTGCCAGCAGCCAAGCGCAGCGGACGGTTCCCTACGAGCAGTACTTC.